This T cell receptor (beta chain) is from a study of siplizumab effects on memory and regulatory T cells. General observations from the study: Sequences below about 10^-5 frequency were poorly captured, and few alloreactive clones mapped to unstimulated subsets. Alloreactive CD4+ clones that could be mapped were on average 68.8% Treg-derived with siplizumab, against 25% to 30% in controls.

The CDR3 has 15 residues. Germline loops: CDR1 KGHSH, CDR2 LQKENI. Trimming removed 1 base at V and 1 base at J, with 7 bases between. As for this clone: Its antigen remains unknown.

Each sample yielded roughly 9.3 x 10^4 assayed TCR templates. Assay used: immunoSEQ multiplex PCR; TCRdb lists only in-frame clones, some missing. This table has about 100,000 clones, about 95% appearing once. The sample taken for sequencing was non-Treg CD4+ T cells sorted from blood. The chain recombines TRBV18 with TRBJ2-2; D may be TRBD1 (5 bases). This receptor was obtained from a human donor in good health. CDR3 nucleotides: TGTGCCAGCTCACCACTAGGACAGAACACCGGGGAGCTGTTTTTT. Translating gives CASSPLGQNTGELFF. The complete variable domain, with remaining parts taken from reference TRBV18 and TRBJ2-2, reads NAGVMQNPRHLVRRRGQEARLRCSPMKGHSHVYWYRQLPEEGLKFMVYLQKENIIDESGMPKERFSAEFPKEGPSILRIQQVVRGDSAAYFCASSPLGQNTGELFFGEGSRLTVL.